The clone carrying this T cell receptor (beta chain) was seen ten or more times. The antigen remains undetermined. V lost 4 bases to trimming and J lost 0 bases, with 14 bases between them. Germline assignment: CDR1 KGHDR and CDR2 SFDVKD. The CDR3 consists of 17 residues. This entry comes from a study of early T cells in non-severe SARS-CoV-2 infection. Study-level findings and limits: Sequences matched to VDJdb favored anti-spike CD8 responses, while private and CD4 specificities were missed.

Individually, cDNA molecules had unique molecular identifiers attached to them. TCRdb re-derived calls from the 5' RACE reads in MiXCR, one entry per CDR3 protein. The sample shows roughly 49,000 distinct CDR3 sequences, roughly 4.5% of them seen only once. This receptor was taken from an adult who was a healthcare worker with PCR-confirmed SARS-CoV-2 infection or an uninfected control (not recorded which). The chain employs TRBV24-1 and TRBJ2-2; D possibly matches TRBD1 or TRBD2 (6 bases each). Sequenced material: whole blood. The CDR3 bases are TGTGCCACCAGTGACGTCCCCCGGGGGCCGAACACCGGGGAGCTGTTTTTT. Translated: CATSDVPRGPNTGELFF.